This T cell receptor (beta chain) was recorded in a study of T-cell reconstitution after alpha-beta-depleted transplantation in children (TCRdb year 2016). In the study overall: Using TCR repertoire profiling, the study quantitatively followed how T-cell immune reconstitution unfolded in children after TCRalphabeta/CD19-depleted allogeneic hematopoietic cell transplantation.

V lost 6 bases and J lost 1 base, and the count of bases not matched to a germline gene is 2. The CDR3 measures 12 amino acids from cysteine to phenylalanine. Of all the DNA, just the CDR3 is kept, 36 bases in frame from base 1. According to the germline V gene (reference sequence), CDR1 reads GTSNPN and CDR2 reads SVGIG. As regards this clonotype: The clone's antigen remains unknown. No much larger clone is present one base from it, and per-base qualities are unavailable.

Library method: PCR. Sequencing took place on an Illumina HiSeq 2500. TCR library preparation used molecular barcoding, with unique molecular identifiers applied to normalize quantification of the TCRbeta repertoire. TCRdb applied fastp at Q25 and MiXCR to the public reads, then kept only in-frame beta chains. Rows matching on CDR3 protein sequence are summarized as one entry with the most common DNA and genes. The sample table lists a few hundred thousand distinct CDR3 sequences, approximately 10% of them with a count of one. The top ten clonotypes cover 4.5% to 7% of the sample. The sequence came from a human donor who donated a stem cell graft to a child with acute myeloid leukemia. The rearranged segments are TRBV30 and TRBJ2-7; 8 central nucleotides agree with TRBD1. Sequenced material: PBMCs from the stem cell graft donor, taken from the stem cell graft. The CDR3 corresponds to CACRTGSYEQYF. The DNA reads TGTGCCTGTCGGACAGGGTCCTACGAGCAGTACTTC.